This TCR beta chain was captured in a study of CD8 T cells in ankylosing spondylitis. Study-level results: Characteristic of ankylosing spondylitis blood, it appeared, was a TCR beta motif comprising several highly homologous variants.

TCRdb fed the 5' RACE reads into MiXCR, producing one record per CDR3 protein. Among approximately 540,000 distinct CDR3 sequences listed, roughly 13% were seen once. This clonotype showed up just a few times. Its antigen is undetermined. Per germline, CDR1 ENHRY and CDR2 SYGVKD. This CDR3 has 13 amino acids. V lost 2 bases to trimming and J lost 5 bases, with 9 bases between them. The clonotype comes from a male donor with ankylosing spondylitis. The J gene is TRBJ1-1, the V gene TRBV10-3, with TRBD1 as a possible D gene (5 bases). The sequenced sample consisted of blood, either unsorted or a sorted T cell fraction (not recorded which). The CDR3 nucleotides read TGTGCCATCAGTGAGGAGGGGACTACTGAAGCTTTCTTT. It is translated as CAISEEGTTEAFF.